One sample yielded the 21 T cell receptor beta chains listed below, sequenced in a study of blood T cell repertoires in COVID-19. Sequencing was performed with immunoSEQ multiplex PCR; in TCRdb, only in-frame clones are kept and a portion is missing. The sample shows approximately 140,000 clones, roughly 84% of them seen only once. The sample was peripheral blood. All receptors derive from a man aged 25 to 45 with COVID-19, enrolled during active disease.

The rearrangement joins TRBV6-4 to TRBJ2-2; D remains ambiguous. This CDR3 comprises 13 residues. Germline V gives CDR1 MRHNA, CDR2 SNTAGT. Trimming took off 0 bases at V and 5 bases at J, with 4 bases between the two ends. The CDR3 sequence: CASSDSTTGELFF. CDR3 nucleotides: TGTGCCAGCAGTGACTCGACAACCGGGGAGCTGTTTTTT.

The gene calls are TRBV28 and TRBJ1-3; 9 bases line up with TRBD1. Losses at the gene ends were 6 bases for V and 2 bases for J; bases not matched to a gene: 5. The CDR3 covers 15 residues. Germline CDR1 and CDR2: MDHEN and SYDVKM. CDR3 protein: CASRPGTGPGNTIYF. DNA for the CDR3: TGTGCCAGCAGACCCGGGACAGGGCCTGGAAACACCATATATTTT. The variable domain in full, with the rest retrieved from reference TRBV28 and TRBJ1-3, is DVKVTQSSRYLVKRTGEKVFLECVQDMDHENMFWYRQDPGLGLRLIYFSYDVKMKEKGDIPEGYSVSREKKERFSLILESASTNQTSMYLCASRPGTGPGNTIYFGEGSWLTVV.

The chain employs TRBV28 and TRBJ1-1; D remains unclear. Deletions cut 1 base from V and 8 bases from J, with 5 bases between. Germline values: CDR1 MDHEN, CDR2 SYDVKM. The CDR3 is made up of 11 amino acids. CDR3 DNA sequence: TGTGCCAGCAGTTTATTGGAGGAAGCTTTCTTT. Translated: CASSLLEEAFF. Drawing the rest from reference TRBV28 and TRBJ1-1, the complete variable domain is DVKVTQSSRYLVKRTGEKVFLECVQDMDHENMFWYRQDPGLGLRLIYFSYDVKMKEKGDIPEGYSVSREKKERFSLILESASTNQTSMYLCASSLLEEAFFGQGTRLTVV.

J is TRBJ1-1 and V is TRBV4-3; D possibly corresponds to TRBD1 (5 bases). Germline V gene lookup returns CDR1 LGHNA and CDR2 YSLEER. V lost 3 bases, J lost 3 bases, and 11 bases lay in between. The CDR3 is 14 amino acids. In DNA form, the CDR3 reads TGCGCCAGCAGCCACCGGACAACACACACTGAAGCTTTCTTT. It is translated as CASSHRTTHTEAFF.

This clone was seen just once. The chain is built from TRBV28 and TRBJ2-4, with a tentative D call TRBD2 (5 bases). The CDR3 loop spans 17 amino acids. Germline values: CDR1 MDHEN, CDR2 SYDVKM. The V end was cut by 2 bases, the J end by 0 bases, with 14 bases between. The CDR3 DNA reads TGTGCCAGCAGTTTAGAACCCCGGGGTTCAGCCAAAAACATTCAGTACTTC. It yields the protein CASSLEPRGSAKNIQYF.

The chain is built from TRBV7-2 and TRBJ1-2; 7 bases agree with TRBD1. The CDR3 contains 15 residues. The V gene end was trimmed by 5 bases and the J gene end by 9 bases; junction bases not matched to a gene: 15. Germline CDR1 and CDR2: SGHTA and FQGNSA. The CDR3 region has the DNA TGTGCCAGCAGCCCGCCCCTGTCTCAGGGGGTTAGCTACACCTTC. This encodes CASSPPLSQGVSYTF. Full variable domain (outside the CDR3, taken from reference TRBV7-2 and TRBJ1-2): GAGVSQSPSNKVTEKGKDVELRCDPISGHTALYWYRQSLGQGLEFLIYFQGNSAPDKSGLPSDRFSAERTGGSVSTLTIQRTQQEDSAVYLCASSPPLSQGVSYTFGSGTRLTVV.

CDR3: CASSIALNTYEQYF. The CDR3, as DNA: TGTGCCAGTAGTATCGCCCTTAATACTTACGAGCAGTACTTC. V and J are TRBV19 and TRBJ2-7; no firm D call. Germline V gene sequence: CDR1 LNHDA, CDR2 SQIVND (reference sequence). The CDR3 covers 14 residues. The V end was cut by 3 bases, the J end by 4 bases, with 13 bases between.

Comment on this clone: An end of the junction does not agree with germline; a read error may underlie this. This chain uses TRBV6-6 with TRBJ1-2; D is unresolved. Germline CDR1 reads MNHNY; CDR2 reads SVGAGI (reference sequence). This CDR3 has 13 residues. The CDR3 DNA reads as TGTGCCAGCAGCTACTCCCGCTCTAATGGCTACACCTTC. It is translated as CASSYSRSNGYTF.

CDR3 nucleotides: TGTGCCTGGAGGGATAGGCTCGGGACTAGTTTCTACGAGCAGTACTTC. Protein sequence: CAWRDRLGTSFYEQYF. The chain recombines TRBV30 with TRBJ2-7; 8 nucleotides align to TRBD2. Per the germline V gene, CDR1 is GTSNPN and CDR2 is SVGIG (reference sequence). Unmatched junction bases numbered 13, after V lost 3 bases and J lost 3 bases. The CDR3 consists of 16 residues.

The CDR3 here is CASSRSGLATDTQYF. The CDR3 DNA reads as TGTGCCAGCAGCCGAAGCGGACTAGCCACAGATACGCAGTATTTT. The chain has TRBV3-1 (or the pseudogene TRBV3-2) and TRBJ2-3; 8 bases agree with TRBD2. Germline CDR1 reads LGHDT; CDR2 reads YNNKEL (reference sequence). The V gene end was trimmed by 4 bases and the J gene end by 2 bases; junction bases not matched to a gene: 5. The length of the CDR3 is 15 residues.

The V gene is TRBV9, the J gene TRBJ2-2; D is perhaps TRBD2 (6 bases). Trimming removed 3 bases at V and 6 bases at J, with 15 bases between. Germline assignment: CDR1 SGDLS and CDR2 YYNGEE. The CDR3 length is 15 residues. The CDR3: CASSEGTFIPGELFF. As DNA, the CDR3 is TGTGCCAGCAGCGAAGGGACTTTCATCCCCGGGGAGCTGTTTTTT.

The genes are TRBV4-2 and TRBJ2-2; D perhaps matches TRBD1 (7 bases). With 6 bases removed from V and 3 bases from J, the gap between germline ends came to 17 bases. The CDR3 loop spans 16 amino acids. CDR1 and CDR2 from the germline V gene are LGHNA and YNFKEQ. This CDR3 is CASSSEGALDTGELFF. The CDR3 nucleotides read TGTGCCAGCAGTTCGGAGGGGGCTTTGGACACCGGGGAGCTGTTTTTT.

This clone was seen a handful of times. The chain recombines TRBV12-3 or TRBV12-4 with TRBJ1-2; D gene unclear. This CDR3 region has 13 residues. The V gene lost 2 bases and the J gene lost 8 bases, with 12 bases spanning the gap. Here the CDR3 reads CASSLFGSGGYTF. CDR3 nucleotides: TGTGCCAGCAGTTTATTTGGGAGTGGCGGCTACACCTTC.

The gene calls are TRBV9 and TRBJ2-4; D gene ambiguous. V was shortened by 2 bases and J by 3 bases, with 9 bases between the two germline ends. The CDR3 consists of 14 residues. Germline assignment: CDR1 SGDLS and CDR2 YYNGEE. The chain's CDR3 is CASSVTQNKNIQYF. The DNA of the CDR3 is TGTGCCAGCAGCGTTACCCAGAACAAAAACATTCAGTACTTC.

CDR3 sequence: CASSLGRTARDTQYF. The DNA for the CDR3 is TGTGCCAGCAGCTTAGGCCGAACAGCACGAGATACGCAGTATTTT. J is TRBJ2-3 and V is TRBV11-2; D gene uncertain. This CDR3 spans 15 amino acids. V was cut by 1 base and J by 5 bases, with 13 bases left in between. The germline gives CDR1 SGHAT, CDR2 FQNNGV.

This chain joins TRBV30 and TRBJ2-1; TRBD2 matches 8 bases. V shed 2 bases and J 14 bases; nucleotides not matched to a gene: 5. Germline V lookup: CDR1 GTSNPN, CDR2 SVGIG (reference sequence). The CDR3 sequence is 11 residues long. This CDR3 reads CAWSREGLEFF. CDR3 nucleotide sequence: TGTGCCTGGAGTCGGGAGGGCCTAGAGTTCTTC. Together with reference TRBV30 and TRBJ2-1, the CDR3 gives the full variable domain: SQTIHQWPATLVQPVGSPLSLECTVEGTSNPNLYWYRQAAGRGLQLLFYSVGIGQISSEVPQNLSASRPQDRQFILSSKKLLLSDSGFYLCAWSREGLEFFGPGTRLTVL.

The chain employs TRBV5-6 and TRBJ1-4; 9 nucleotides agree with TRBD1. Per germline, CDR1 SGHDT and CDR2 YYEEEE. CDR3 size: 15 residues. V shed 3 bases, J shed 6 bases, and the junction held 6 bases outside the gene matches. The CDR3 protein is CASSSTDRGYEKLFF. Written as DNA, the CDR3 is TGTGCCAGCAGCTCGACGGACAGGGGATATGAAAAACTGTTTTTT.

The CDR3 DNA reads as TGTGCCAGCAGTGAAGCGCAGCATGTTGGCGGGTATACCTACGAGCAGTACTTC. Its protein is CASSEAQHVGGYTYEQYF. The genes are TRBV6-1 and TRBJ2-7; possibly TRBD2 for D (5 bases). Germline assignment: CDR1 MNHNS and CDR2 SASEGT. Deletions cut 0 bases from V and 2 bases from J, with 20 bases between. This CDR3 is 18 amino acids long.

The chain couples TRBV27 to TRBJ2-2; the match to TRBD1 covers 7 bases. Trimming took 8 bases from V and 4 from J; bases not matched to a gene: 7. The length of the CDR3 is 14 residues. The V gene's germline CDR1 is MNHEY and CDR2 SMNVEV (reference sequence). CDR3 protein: CASEGAPFTGELFF. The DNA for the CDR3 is TGTGCCAGCGAGGGGGCACCTTTCACCGGGGAGCTGTTTTTT.

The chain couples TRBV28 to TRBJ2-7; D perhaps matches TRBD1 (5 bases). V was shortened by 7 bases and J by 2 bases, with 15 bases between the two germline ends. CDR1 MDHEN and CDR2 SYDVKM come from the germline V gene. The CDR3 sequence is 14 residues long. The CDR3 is CASTLLGVPYEQYF. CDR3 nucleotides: TGTGCCAGCACCCTATTAGGGGTTCCCTACGAGCAGTACTTC.

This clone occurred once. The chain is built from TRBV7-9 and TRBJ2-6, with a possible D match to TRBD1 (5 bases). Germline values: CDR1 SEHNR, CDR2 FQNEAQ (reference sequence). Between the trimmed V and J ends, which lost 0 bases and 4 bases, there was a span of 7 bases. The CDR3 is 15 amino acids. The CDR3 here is CASSLAGLGANVLTF. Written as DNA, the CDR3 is TGTGCCAGCAGCTTAGCGGGGCTCGGGGCCAACGTCCTGACTTTC. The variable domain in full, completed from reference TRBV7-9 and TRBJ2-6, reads DTGVSQNPRHKITKRGQNVTFRCDPISEHNRLYWYRQTLGQGPEFLTYFQNEAQLEKSRLLSDRFSAERPKGSFSTLEIQRTEQGDSAMYLCASSLAGLGANVLTFGAGSRLTVL.